This record concerns one T cell receptor beta chain sequence. CDR1 MNHNS and CDR2 SASEGT come from the germline V gene. This CDR3 has 14 amino acids. V was shortened by 0 bases and J by 4 bases, with 9 bases between the two germline ends. TCRdb recomputed calls from the RT-PCR reads with MiXCR, one row per CDR3 protein. The sample holds approximately 720,000 distinct CDR3 sequences, about 14% seen once. The sample comprised memory CD4+ T cells from blood. This TCR came from a female donor in good health, serving as a healthy control. The chain is built from TRBV6-1 and TRBJ2-5; weak D call: TRBD1 (5 bases). The chain's CDR3 is CASSEAEGVETQYF. CDR3 coding DNA: TGTGCCAGCAGTGAAGCGGAAGGGGTAGAGACCCAGTACTTC.